One and the same sample provided the 18 T cell receptor beta chains below, sequenced in a study of cytomegalovirus exposure and HLA in healthy donors. Vbeta (60) and Jbeta (13) primers were used in the PCR. Here immunoSEQ multiplex PCR was the method, and the copy in TCRdb shows in-frame clones only, minus some. The sample carries 250,000 to 350,000 clones, roughly 90% recorded once. The source material was PBMCs. Receptors were obtained from a man aged 35-49 years in good health and CMV-seropositive.

The CDR3 reads CASRGTRLNEQFF. The CDR3 coding sequence is TGTGCCAGCAGGGGGACTAGGCTCAATGAGCAGTTCTTC. This chain links TRBV2 with TRBJ2-1; 8 nucleotides line up with TRBD2. The CDR3 length is 13 residues. J gave up 6 bases and V 6 bases, and 4 bases lay outside the gene matches. Germline lookup yields CDR1 SNHLY and CDR2 FYNNEI.

CDR3 in amino acids: CASSDGQSYGYTF. The CDR3 DNA is TGTGCCAGTAGTGATGGACAGAGCTATGGCTACACCTTC. The chain couples TRBV19 to TRBJ1-2; D may be TRBD1 (6 bases). Germline CDR1 and CDR2: LNHDA and SQIVND (reference sequence). V dropped 5 bases and J dropped 4 bases, with 11 bases sitting between them. The length of the CDR3 is 13 residues.

The chain carries TRBV28 and TRBJ2-7, with D maybe TRBD1 (5 bases). The V end was cut by 6 bases, the J end by 1 base, with 13 bases between. There are 14 residues in the CDR3. Germline V gene sequence: CDR1 MDHEN, CDR2 SYDVKM. The CDR3 here is CASRRTLRSYEQYF. In nucleotides, the CDR3 is TGTGCCAGCAGAAGGACACTCAGGTCCTACGAGCAGTACTTC.

V gene TRBV28 combines with J gene TRBJ2-1, with 8 bases lining up with TRBD2. Germline V gene sequence: CDR1 MDHEN, CDR2 SYDVKM. V lost 6 bases, J lost 9 bases, and 16 bases stayed unmatched. This CDR3 is built from 16 residues. DNA of the CDR3: TGTGCCAGCAGCCCGGTGGGGTCTAGCGGGCGCAGTGAGCAGTTCTTC. This translates into CASSPVGSSGRSEQFF.

This clone appeared a few times. The V gene is TRBV11-1, the J gene TRBJ2-7; 7 bases line up with TRBD1. V lost 5 bases, J lost 0 bases, and 7 bases stayed unmatched. Germline CDR1 and CDR2: SGHAT and FQDESV (reference sequence). The CDR3 consists of 15 residues. The CDR3 DNA reads TGTGCCAGCAGCCCCGGGACAGCCTACTCCTACGAGCAGTACTTC. This encodes CASSPGTAYSYEQYF.

This chain uses TRBV27 with TRBJ2-5, with a weak D call TRBD2 (7 bases). CDR1 MNHEY and CDR2 SMNVEV come from the germline V gene (reference sequence). This CDR3 has 12 residues. V was cut by 6 bases and J by 11 bases, with 16 bases left in between. In DNA, the CDR3 is TGTGCCAGCAGCCCCCGGGGGCGGGAGCAGTACTTC. Its protein is CASSPRGREQYF.

The table lists this clone with a few counts. This chain joins TRBV19 and TRBJ1-5, with D tentatively TRBD1 (5 bases). Germline V gene lookup returns CDR1 LNHDA and CDR2 SQIVND (reference sequence). This CDR3 spans 14 amino acids. V was shortened by 11 bases and J by 2 bases, with 16 bases between the two germline ends. In nucleotides, the CDR3 is TGTGCCGCCTCCTACGGGACTCGCAATCAGCCCCAGCATTTT. Protein: CAASYGTRNQPQHF.

The CDR3 DNA reads as TGTGCCAGTAGTATCGGAGGCCTCCGGAGCGGGCAGTACTTC. Its protein product is CASSIGGLRSGQYF. The genes are TRBV19 and TRBJ2-7; tentative D call: TRBD2 (5 bases). This CDR3 has 14 residues. Germline-derived CDR1 and CDR2 are LNHDA and SQIVND (reference sequence). V gave up 3 bases and J gave up 9 bases, with 18 bases separating them.

The chain has TRBV5-1 and TRBJ2-5, with D unclear. Gene TRBJ2-7 matches the end of the DNA better, so the J call may be wrong. Germline V gene sequence: CDR1 SGHRS, CDR2 YFSETQ. CDR3 size: 14 residues. This CDR3 is CASSPSIGTYEQYF. CDR3 sequence (DNA): TGCGCCAGCAGCCCGTCTATTGGTACCTACGAGCAGTACTTC.

The gene calls are TRBV29-1 and TRBJ1-3; possibly TRBD1 for D (5 bases). CDR3 size: 12 residues. Germline assignment: CDR1 SQVTM and CDR2 ANQGSEA. Deletions cut 7 bases from V and 4 bases from J, with 11 bases between. The CDR3 DNA is TGCAGCGGCGGGACCTTCGGAAACACCATATATTTT. This sequence encodes CSGGTFGNTIYF.

Concerning this clone itself: A junction end diverges from the germline sequence, so it may reflect a read error. Written as DNA, the CDR3 is TGTTCCAGCAGCTTAAATGGTGGGACAAGGGGCTACGAGCAGTACTTC. Protein product: CSSSLNGGTRGYEQYF. J is TRBJ2-7 and V is TRBV7-9, with a weak D call TRBD1 (6 bases). The CDR3 spans 16 residues. CDR1 SEHNR and CDR2 FQNEAQ come from the germline V gene (reference sequence).

The rearrangement links TRBV4-3 to TRBJ2-7, with 9 bases matching TRBD2. The germline gives CDR1 LGHNA, CDR2 YSLEER. Unmatched junction bases numbered 11, after V lost 0 bases and J lost 2 bases. There are 18 residues in the CDR3. This CDR3 reads CASSQDQASGALTYEQYF. In nucleotides, the CDR3 is TGCGCCAGCAGCCAAGATCAGGCTAGCGGGGCTCTTACCTACGAGCAGTACTTC.

This chain links TRBV5-6 with TRBJ2-7; the D is unclear. The CDR3 has 14 amino acids. The V end lost 1 base, the J end lost 4 bases, and 12 bases lay between the germline ends. CDR1 and CDR2 (germline): SGHDT, YYEEEE. The CDR3 DNA follows: TGTGCCAGCAGCTTGATTCTGGGCCAATACGAGCAGTACTTC. It yields the protein CASSLILGQYEQYF.

CDR3 nucleotides: TGTGCCAGTAGTATAGCGGGGGGGGATACGCAGTATTTT. Translated: CASSIAGGDTQYF. This chain links TRBV19 with TRBJ2-3, with 8 positions matching TRBD2. V shed 1 base and J 6 bases; nucleotides not matched to a gene: 0. Germline CDR1 reads LNHDA; CDR2 reads SQIVND (reference sequence). CDR3 length: 13 residues.

V and J are TRBV30 and TRBJ1-1; D remains unclear. The CDR3 sequence is 13 residues long. V was shortened by 5 bases and J by 1 base, with 11 bases between the two germline ends. Germline V gives CDR1 GTSNPN, CDR2 SVGIG (reference sequence). The CDR3 sequence is CAWGQARNTEAFF. The CDR3 coding sequence is TGTGCCTGGGGCCAGGCCAGGAACACTGAAGCTTTCTTT.

This clone has a single count. The chain recombines TRBV7-3 with TRBJ2-1; 7 bases agree with TRBD2. This CDR3 is built from 14 residues. The V segment lost 5 bases and the J segment 6 bases; nucleotides outside the gene matches: 7. Germline CDR1 SGHTA, CDR2 FQGTGA. CDR3 sequence: CASSPTSMGNEQFF. In nucleotides, the CDR3 is TGTGCCAGCAGCCCGACTAGCATGGGCAATGAGCAGTTCTTC.

The CDR3 bases are TGTGCCAGCAGCTGGACAGAAGACACAGATACGCAGTATTTT. Amino acids: CASSWTEDTDTQYF. The rearrangement uses TRBV7-6 and TRBJ2-3; D possibly corresponds to TRBD1 (6 bases). With 4 bases removed from V and 2 bases from J, the gap between germline ends came to 10 bases. Germline values: CDR1 SGHVS, CDR2 FNYEAQ. This CDR3 contains 14 residues.

In nucleotides, the CDR3 is TGTGCCAGCAGTCTTGCGGAGCCTCAAGAGACCCAGTACTTC. Protein: CASSLAEPQETQYF. V gene TRBV28 combines with J gene TRBJ2-5; D remains ambiguous. CDR3 length: 14 residues. Germline V gene sequence: CDR1 MDHEN, CDR2 SYDVKM. V lost 5 bases to trimming and J lost 2 bases, with 12 bases between them.